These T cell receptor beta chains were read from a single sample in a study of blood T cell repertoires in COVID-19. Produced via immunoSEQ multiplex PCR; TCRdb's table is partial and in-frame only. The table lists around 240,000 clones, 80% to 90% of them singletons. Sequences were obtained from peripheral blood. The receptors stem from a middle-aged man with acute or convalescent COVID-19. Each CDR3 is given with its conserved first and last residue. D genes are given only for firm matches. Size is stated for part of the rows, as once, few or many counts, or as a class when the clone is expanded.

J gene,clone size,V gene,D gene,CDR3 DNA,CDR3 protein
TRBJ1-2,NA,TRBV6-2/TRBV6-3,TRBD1,TGTGCCAGCACCCCAAGGGGGAGACAGGGGAACTATGGCTACACCTTC,CASTPRGRQGNYGYTF
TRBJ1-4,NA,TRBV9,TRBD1,TGTGCCAGCAGCGGGGGGACAGGGGGTAGTGAAAAACTGTTTTTT,CASSGGTGGSEKLFF
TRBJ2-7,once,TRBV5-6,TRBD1,TGTGCCAGCCGTGGACAGGGGGACCACGAGCAGTACTTC,CASRGQGDHEQYF
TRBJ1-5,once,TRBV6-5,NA,TGTGCCAGCGGAAATCGGGAGAATCAGCCCCAGCATTTT,CASGNRENQPQHF
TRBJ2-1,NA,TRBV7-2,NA,TGTGCCTATGCCGAGGGCAGGGGAACCTACAATGAGCAGTTCTTC,CAYAEGRGTYNEQFF
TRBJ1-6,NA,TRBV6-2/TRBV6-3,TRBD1,TGTGCCAGCAGTTCCCGGGGCGGGACAGCTAATTCACCCCTCCACTTT,CASSSRGGTANSPLHF
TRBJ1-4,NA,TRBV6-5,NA,TGTGCCAGCAGCGGACAGTATAATGAAAAACTGTTTTTT,CASSGQYNEKLFF
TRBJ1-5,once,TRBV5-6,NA,TGTGCCAGCAGCTTTTGGGGAGGCTTAGGCAATCAGCCCCAGCATTTT,CASSFWGGLGNQPQHF
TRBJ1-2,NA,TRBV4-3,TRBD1,TGCGCCAGCAGCCAAGATACAGGGGCTTTAGCCTATGGCTACACCTTC,CASSQDTGALAYGYTF
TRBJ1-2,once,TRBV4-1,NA,TGCGCCAGCAGCCAGGGCAGGCCAACTAACTATGGCTACACCTTC,CASSQGRPTNYGYTF
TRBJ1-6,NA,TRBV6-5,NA,TGTGCCAGCAGTTACTCCTCGGGTTGGATAGGTTCACCCCTCCACTTT,CASSYSSGWIGSPLHF
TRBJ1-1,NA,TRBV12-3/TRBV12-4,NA,TGTGCCAGCAGCCCGACACGGAACACTGAAGCTTTCTTT,CASSPTRNTEAFF
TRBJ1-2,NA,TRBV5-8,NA,TGTGCCAGCAGCCCGACCCAGGGAAATCGCGGCTACACCTTC,CASSPTQGNRGYTF
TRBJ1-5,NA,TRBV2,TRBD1,TGTGCCAGCAGTGCGCAGGGGGTCCAGCCCCAGCATTTT,CASSAQGVQPQHF
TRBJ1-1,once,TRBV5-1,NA,TGCGCCAGCGGACAAGGGCTGAACACTGAAGCTTTCTTT,CASGQGLNTEAFF
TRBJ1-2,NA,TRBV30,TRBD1,TGTGCCTGGACCAGAGACAGGGGAGATGGCTACACCTTC,CAWTRDRGDGYTF
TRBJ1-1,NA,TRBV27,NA,TGTGCCAGCAGTTTATCGTCACCCCAGGAAGCTTTCTTT,CASSLSSPQEAFF
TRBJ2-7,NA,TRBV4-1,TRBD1,TGCGCCAGCAGCCAAAGAGATAGGACAGGGTACGACGAGCAGTACTTC,CASSQRDRTGYDEQYF
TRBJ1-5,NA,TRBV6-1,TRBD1,TGTGCCAGCAGTGATGGACAGGGATATCAGCCCCAGCATTTT,CASSDGQGYQPQHF
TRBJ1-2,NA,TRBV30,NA,TGTGCCTGGAGTGAAGACTCGTACGGCTACACCTTC,CAWSEDSYGYTF
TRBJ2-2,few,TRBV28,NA,TGTGCCAGCAGATCACGGGGAAACACCGGGGAGCTGTTTTTT,CASRSRGNTGELFF
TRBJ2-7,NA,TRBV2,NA,TGTGCCAGCAGTGAGGGCTTGGAGCAGTACTTC,CASSEGLEQYF
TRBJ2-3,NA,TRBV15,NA,TGTGCCACCAGCAGAGGGAGGCGGAGCACAGATACGCAGTATTTT,CATSRGRRSTDTQYF
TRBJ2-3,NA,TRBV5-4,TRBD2,TGTGCCAGCAGCCTATGGACTAGCGGGCGGGGTGCAGATACGCAGTATTTT,CASSLWTSGRGADTQYF
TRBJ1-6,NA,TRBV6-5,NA,TGTGCCAGCAGTTACCGGAATTCACCCCTCCACTTT,CASSYRNSPLHF